This is a list of T cell receptor beta chains from one sample in a study of T cell changes during pregnancy in multiple sclerosis. Clones were sequenced by immunoSEQ multiplex PCR, and TCRdb holds only the in-frame ones, with some missing. This table holds under 70,000 clones, approximately 90% found once. The sequenced sample was peripheral blood, obtained in the second trimester of pregnancy. These receptors all come from a female donor with multiple sclerosis, enrolled in a pregnancy study. The CDR3 runs from the conserved cysteine through the conserved F or W. Fields, in order: J gene, clone size, V gene, D gene, CDR3 DNA, CDR3 protein. A D gene is named only where the DNA matches it firmly. The size entry is marked missing in some rows and otherwise reads once, few, many or a size class.

j_call: TRBJ2-7
clone_size: once
v_call: TRBV9
d_call: TRBD1
cdr3_nt: TGTGCCAGCAGCGTCGATCCGGGACAGGTTACCTACGAGCAGTACTTC
cdr3_aa: CASSVDPGQVTYEQYF

j_call: TRBJ2-3
clone_size: .
v_call: TRBV5-1
d_call: TRBD2
cdr3_nt: TGCGCCAGCAGCTTGGGAAGCGGGGGGGCCGTTACAGATACGCAGTATTTT
cdr3_aa: CASSLGSGGAVTDTQYF

j_call: TRBJ2-5
clone_size: .
v_call: TRBV6-1
d_call: .
cdr3_nt: TGTGCCAGCAGTGAAGGAGGTTTCAGTCAAGAGACCCAGTACTTC
cdr3_aa: CASSEGGFSQETQYF

j_call: TRBJ2-7
clone_size: .
v_call: TRBV5-1
d_call: .
cdr3_nt: TGCGCCAGCAGTTTTATGACAGGCAACTACGAGCAGTACTTC
cdr3_aa: CASSFMTGNYEQYF

j_call: TRBJ1-2
clone_size: few
v_call: TRBV27
d_call: .
cdr3_nt: TGTGCCAGCAGATCCCCGGGGAATGGCTACACCTTC
cdr3_aa: CASRSPGNGYTF

j_call: TRBJ1-4
clone_size: .
v_call: TRBV30
d_call: .
cdr3_nt: TGTGCCTGGAATGAGGGTTCTAGGGAAAAACTGTTTTTT
cdr3_aa: CAWNEGSREKLFF

j_call: TRBJ2-2
clone_size: .
v_call: TRBV15
d_call: .
cdr3_nt: TGTGCCACCAGCAGAGATATATCTCGGAACACCGGGGAGCTGTTTTTT
cdr3_aa: CATSRDISRNTGELFF

j_call: TRBJ2-3
clone_size: .
v_call: TRBV10-2
d_call: .
cdr3_nt: TGCGCCAGCAGTGATAGGACAGGCACAGATACGCAGTATTTT
cdr3_aa: CASSDRTGTDTQYF

j_call: TRBJ1-4
clone_size: few
v_call: TRBV5-4
d_call: .
cdr3_nt: TGTGCCAGCAGCAGATCAGGGAGGGCAAGTGAAAAACTGTTTTTT
cdr3_aa: CASSRSGRASEKLFF

j_call: TRBJ2-1
clone_size: .
v_call: TRBV5-1
d_call: TRBD1
cdr3_nt: TGCGCCAGCATGGAGACAGGGTTTCTGAATGAGCAGTTCTTC
cdr3_aa: CASMETGFLNEQFF